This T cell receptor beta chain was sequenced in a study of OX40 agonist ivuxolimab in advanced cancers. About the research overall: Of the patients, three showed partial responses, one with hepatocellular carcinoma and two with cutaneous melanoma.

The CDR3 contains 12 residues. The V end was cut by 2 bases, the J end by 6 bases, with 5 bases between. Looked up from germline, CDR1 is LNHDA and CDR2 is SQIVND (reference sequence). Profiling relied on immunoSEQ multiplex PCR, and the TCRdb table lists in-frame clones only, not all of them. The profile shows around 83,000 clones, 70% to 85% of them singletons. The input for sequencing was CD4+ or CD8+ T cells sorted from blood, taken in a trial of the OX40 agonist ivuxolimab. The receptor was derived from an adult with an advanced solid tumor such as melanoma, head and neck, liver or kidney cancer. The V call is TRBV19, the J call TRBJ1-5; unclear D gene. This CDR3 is CASSILSQPQHF. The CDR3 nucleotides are TGTGCCAGTAGTATATTGTCTCAGCCCCAGCATTTT.